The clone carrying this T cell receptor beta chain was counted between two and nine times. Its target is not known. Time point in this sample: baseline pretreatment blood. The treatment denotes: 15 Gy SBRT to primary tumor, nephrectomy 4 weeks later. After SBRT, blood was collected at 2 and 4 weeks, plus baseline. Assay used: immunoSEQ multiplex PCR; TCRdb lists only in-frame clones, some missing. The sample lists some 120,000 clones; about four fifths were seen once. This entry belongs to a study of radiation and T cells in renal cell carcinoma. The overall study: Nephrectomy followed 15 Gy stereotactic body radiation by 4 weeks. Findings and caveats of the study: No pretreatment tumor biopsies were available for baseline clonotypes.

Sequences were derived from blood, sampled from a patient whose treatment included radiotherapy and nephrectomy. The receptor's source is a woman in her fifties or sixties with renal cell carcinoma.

CDR3 sequence (DNA): TGTGCCAGCAGCGTAGATTCAGGGGATGAAGCTTTCTTT. Protein sequence: CASSVDSGDEAFF. This chain links TRBV9 with TRBJ1-1, with D possibly matching TRBD1 (6 bases). V lost 0 bases and J lost 7, with 10 bases in between. CDR1 and CDR2 from the germline V gene are SGDLS and YYNGEE. The CDR3 is 13 amino acids.